A selection of T cell receptor beta chains follows, all from one sample in a study of PD-L1 blockade in urothelial cancer. Measured with immunoSEQ multiplex PCR; TCRdb has only the in-frame clones, and not every one. The sample comprises around 120,000 clones, more than 85% of which are singletons, and more than 1.5% rests with the top ten. Here the sequenced sample was PBMCs, taken around atezolizumab (anti-PD-L1) treatment. The receptors come from a man aged 55 to 70 with urothelial cancer. Both conserved end residues are part of each CDR3. Each record gives: J gene, V gene, CDR3 protein.

>TRBJ1-2|TRBV12-5
CASGLSRVRNGYTF
>TRBJ1-6|TRBV12-5
CASGNLLNRDTYSPLHF
>TRBJ2-5|TRBV6-5
CACWTGSSETQYF
>TRBJ2-2|TRBV29-1
CSVGQLGELFF
>TRBJ1-1|TRBV4-3
CASSQESGGYTEAFF
>TRBJ2-5|TRBV19
CASSGSWTGLTETQYF
>TRBJ2-7|TRBV21-1
CASSEQTSGSTYEQYF
>TRBJ2-2|TRBV18
CASSPVTGELFF
>TRBJ1-5|TRBV6-1
CASSRDSDQPQHF
>TRBJ1-1|TRBV5-1
CASSLIENTEAFF
>TRBJ2-1|TRBV28
CASRRGGASNEQFF
>TRBJ2-1|TRBV5-1
CASSFSGQVNEQFF
>TRBJ2-1|TRBV18
CASSPELGNEQFF
>TRBJ2-7|TRBV4-2
CASSQLRDYAYEQYF
>TRBJ1-4|TRBV2
CASSSDGGGGELFF
>TRBJ2-7|TRBV11-3
CASSPRRGGNGEQYF
>TRBJ2-3|TRBV12-5
CASAAGTSKGGDRTDTQYF
>TRBJ2-1|TRBV7-8
CASSLVRDSFYNEQFF
>TRBJ1-2|TRBV28
CASRSLQGGNGYTF
>TRBJ2-7|TRBV2
CASARGGDYEQYF
>TRBJ2-1|TRBV27
CASSYDRENEQFF
>TRBJ1-1|TRBV14
CASASEIVNTEAFF
>TRBJ1-1|TRBV11-2
CASSLDGGGTEAFF
>TRBJ1-4|TRBV27
CASSFTGAGEKLFF
>TRBJ2-5|TRBV27
CASSPPGLAGWGETQYF
>TRBJ2-7|TRBV9
CASSPSSGLAASYEQYF
>TRBJ2-3|TRBV18
CASSRLIAGEPTDTQYF
>TRBJ2-3|TRBV9
CASTAGGRGHPDTQYF
>TRBJ2-7|TRBV14
CASSPGTANEQYF
>TRBJ2-3|TRBV6-5
CASIPSGGAADTQYF
>TRBJ1-2|TRBV9
CASSAREGSNYGYTF
>TRBJ2-7|TRBV11-2
CASSTSGSSYEQYF
>TRBJ2-2|TRBV5-1
CASSWDRGTGELFF
>TRBJ1-4|TRBV5-6
CASSLRGGALTNEKLFF
>TRBJ2-3|TRBV6-5
CASSPGSDTQYF
>TRBJ2-1|TRBV7-2
CASSLGSSGGAGEQFF
>TRBJ1-5|TRBV19
CASSRGQDQPQHF
>TRBJ2-1|TRBV29-1
CSVKGNTGTFPYNEQFF
>TRBJ2-5|TRBV4-1
CASSITSGGGETQYF
>TRBJ2-7|TRBV10-2
CASMGQADSYEQYF
>TRBJ1-2|TRBV20-1
CSAPTGEGYTF
>TRBJ2-1|TRBV6-5
CASRRAGQGVREQFF
>TRBJ2-4|TRBV6-1
CATMTGAKNIQYF
>TRBJ2-1|TRBV7-9
CASSSLTSGRYNEQFF
>TRBJ1-3|TRBV27
CASSLDRASSGNTIYF
>TRBJ1-1|TRBV6-6
CASSAPGQGAEAFF
>TRBJ1-1|TRBV30
CALRRGTTEAFF
>TRBJ1-2|TRBV19
CASSPRDSLYYGYTF
>TRBJ2-4|TRBV7-2
CATGGQQNIQYF
>TRBJ2-4|TRBV7-2
CASTKDRVIAKNIQYF